The text below deals with one T cell receptor beta chain. This clone's antigen is unknown. It has no much larger one-base neighbor in the sample; base qualities were not kept. A single peripheral blood draw of approximately 110 mL on average was collected from each donor into heparinised tubes. Using a panel that included CD45RO, CCR7, CD25, CD127, CD95 and CD27, naive, central memory, regulatory and stem cell-like memory CD4+ T cells were sorted on a BD FACSAria II. All sorted populations exceeded 98% purity. Right away, PBMCs were isolated by Lymphoprep density gradient centrifugation and were stained directly, with no culture step. To minimize batch effects, samples were stained and sorted in pairs, one healthy donor with one patient per experiment. The data belong to a study of beta chain features in type 1 diabetes (dated by TCRdb to the late 2010s). With respect to the entire study: Mean age, gender distribution, total cell number and subset yield did not differ between patients and healthy donors. A total of over 95,000,000 sorted cells were examined across all samples, and RNA yield correlated strongly with the number of cells per subset. The study compared the TCRB repertoires of sorted circulating CD4+ T cell subsets in recently diagnosed type 1 diabetes patients with those in matched healthy donors. Regulatory and stem cell-like memory subsets were isolated from only 8 patients and roughly eight healthy donors, whereas naive and central memory subsets came from all 28 donors.

At the junction V is shortened by 6 bases and J by 5 bases; bases outside the gene matches: 8. The CDR3 covers 15 residues, taking in both the cysteine and the phenylalanine. The entry retains the CDR3 DNA only, 45 bases that are in frame from base 1. CDR1 and CDR2, looked up from the germline V gene (reference sequence), are SGHNT and YYREEE. Results and caveats for the whole study, not just this receptor: In all four CD4+ subsets, TCRB CDR3 length was moderately but significantly shorter in type 1 diabetes patients. Fewer insertions and more nucleotide deletions at VDJ recombination sites were observed in patients with type 1 diabetes, implying thymic rearrangement abnormalities. Naive, central memory and regulatory TCRB repertoires appeared to be more similar among patients than among healthy donors. Sequencing cDNA rather than genomic DNA could over-represent highly expressing activated cells, although activation and CD3 levels did not differ between groups. Shorter templates might have been favored by PCR, but patient and control samples were amplified and corrected together, so both groups would have been affected equally by any skew. Because the HLA sub-analyses included only small numbers of individuals, any influence of HLA type on TCRB rearrangement was left unresolved.

All of the isolated RNA was reverse transcribed with the High Capacity cDNA Reverse Transcription Kit, so expressed TCRB transcripts were sequenced. Naive, central memory and regulatory T cell samples underwent deep immunoSEQ sequencing, averaging about 3.57 million total reads per sample. After sorted cells were lysed in RLT buffer, RNA was extracted with DNase-treated RNeasy Micro or Mini kits, with the choice depending on cell number. To prevent cross-contamination, each cell subset was processed individually, whereas patient and healthy donor samples were processed jointly. Using the immunoSEQ multiplex PCR, TCRB sequences were amplified from cDNA into 87-bp fragments spanning the CDR3 region. Amplicons were sequenced on the Illumina HiSeq platform. On the authors' methods: PCR bias was corrected computationally using synthetic template baselines, and reads within Hamming distance 2 were collapsed, with unmergeable singletons discarded. By aligning reads against IMGT, V, D and J genes, CDR3 length, and insertions or deletions at six rearrangement sites were assigned. Within each subset, clonotype counts were normalized to sorted cell number, after which true diversity and Gini coefficients were computed with the tcR R package. Repertoire sharing was quantified using the overlap coefficient calculated on TCRB nucleotide sequences. Out-of-frame TCRB sequences from naive cells were analyzed as a proxy for the pre-selection repertoire. This immuneACCESS table, as held by TCRdb, lists in-frame sequences with V and J called but not all clones. Of the missing ones, under half trace to an unresolved V gene in checked studies; the others have no known cause. That table supplies the V and J calls and clone size; D and trimming were determined from the DNA. A total of roughly 240,000 clones appear in this sample, roughly 14% of them only once. Clones ranked in the top ten supply roughly 0.024% of the sample.

Sequencing was performed on naive CD4+ T cells from blood. Interpreted using the paper, the cell subset or site label stands for: true naive CD4+ T cells. This TCR derives from a woman between 40 and 55 years old in good health. The chain couples TRBV5-4 to TRBJ2-5, with 12 central nucleotides matching TRBD2. The CDR3 reads CASTASGGAGETQYF. In nucleotide form, the sequence is TGTGCCAGCACTGCTAGCGGGGGGGCAGGGGAGACCCAGTACTTC. With the rest looked up from the reference TRBV5-4 and TRBJ2-5 genes rather than sequenced, the full variable domain is ETGVTQSPTHLIKTRGQQVTLRCSSQSGHNTVSWYQQALGQGPQFIFQYYREEENGRGNFPPRFSGLQFPNYSSELNVNALELDDSALYLCASTASGGAGETQYFGPGTRLLVL.